This T cell receptor beta chain came from a study of T cell responses to AZD1222 COVID-19 vaccine. Germline trimming cut 2 bases from V and 4 bases from J; bases unmatched to any gene: 3. Germline V gene sequence: CDR1 MNHEY, CDR2 SMNVEV (reference sequence). This CDR3 has 14 amino acids. Profiling relied on immunoSEQ multiplex PCR, and the TCRdb table lists in-frame clones only, not all of them. The table records around 180,000 clones, approximately 86% of them present only once. General study points: Most donors were white British, females outnumbered males, and clonal diversity was possibly underestimated.

This clone was counted a few times. Its matching antigen is unknown. The TCR sequence derives from an adult in good health. The source material was peripheral blood, sampled on day 0 of AZD1222 vaccination. The chain is built from TRBV27 and TRBJ2-7, with TRBD2 identical over 9 bases. The CDR3 sequence is CASSLGREGYEQYF. CDR3 sequence (DNA): TGTGCCAGCAGTTTAGGGCGGGAGGGTTACGAGCAGTACTTC.